This TCR beta chain is drawn from a study of blood T cell repertoires in COVID-19. This clone came up once. The CDR3 is made up of 12 amino acids. The germline gives CDR1 SQVTM, CDR2 ANQGSEA. The germline V and J ends were trimmed by 7 bases and 0 bases, with 6 bases remaining between them. Some clones are missing from TCRdb's copy, which holds only in-frame ones; the method was immunoSEQ multiplex PCR. The table shows tens of thousands of clones, with around four fifths occurring only once. The specimen sequenced was peripheral blood. The rearrangement uses TRBV29-1 and TRBJ1-4, with no clear D. The receptor comes from a man between 65 and 79 years old with acute or convalescent COVID-19. Here the CDR3 reads CSGAATNEKLFF. DNA for the CDR3: TGCAGCGGAGCCGCAACTAATGAAAAACTGTTTTTT. Full variable domain (outside the CDR3, taken from reference TRBV29-1 and TRBJ1-4): SAVISQKPSRDICQRGTSLTIQCQVDSQVTMMFWYRQQPGQSLTLIATANQGSEATYESGFVIDKFPISRPNLTFSTLTVSNMSPEDSSIYLCSGAATNEKLFFGSGTQLSVL.